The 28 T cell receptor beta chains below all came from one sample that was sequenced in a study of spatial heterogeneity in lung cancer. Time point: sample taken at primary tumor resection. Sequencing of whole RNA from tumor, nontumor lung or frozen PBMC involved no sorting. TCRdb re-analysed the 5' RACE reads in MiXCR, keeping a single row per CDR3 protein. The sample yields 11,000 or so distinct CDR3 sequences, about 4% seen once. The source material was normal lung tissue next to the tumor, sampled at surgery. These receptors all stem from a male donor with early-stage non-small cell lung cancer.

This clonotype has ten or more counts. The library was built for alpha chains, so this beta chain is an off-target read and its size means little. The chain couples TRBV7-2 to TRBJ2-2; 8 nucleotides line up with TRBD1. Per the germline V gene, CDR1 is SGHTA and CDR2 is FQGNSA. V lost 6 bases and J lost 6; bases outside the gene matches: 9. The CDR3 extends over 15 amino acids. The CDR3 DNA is TGTGCCAGCAGAACCGGGACAGGTCTTTCCGGGGAGCTGTTTTTT. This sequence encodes CASRTGTGLSGELFF.

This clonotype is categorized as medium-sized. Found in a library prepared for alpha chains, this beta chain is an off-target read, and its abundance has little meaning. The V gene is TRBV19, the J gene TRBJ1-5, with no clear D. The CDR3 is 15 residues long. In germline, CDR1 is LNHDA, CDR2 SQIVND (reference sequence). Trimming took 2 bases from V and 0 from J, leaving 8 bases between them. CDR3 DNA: TGTGCCAGTAGTATAACAGTAACTAGCAATCAGCCCCAGCATTTT. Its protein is CASSITVTSNQPQHF.

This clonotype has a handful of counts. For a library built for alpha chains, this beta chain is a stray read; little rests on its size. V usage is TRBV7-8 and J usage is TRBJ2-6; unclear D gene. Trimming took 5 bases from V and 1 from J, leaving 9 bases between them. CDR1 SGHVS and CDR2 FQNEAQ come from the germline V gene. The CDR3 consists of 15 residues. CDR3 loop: CASSPQLSGANVLTF. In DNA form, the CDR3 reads TGTGCCAGCAGCCCACAGCTTTCTGGGGCCAACGTCCTGACTTTC.

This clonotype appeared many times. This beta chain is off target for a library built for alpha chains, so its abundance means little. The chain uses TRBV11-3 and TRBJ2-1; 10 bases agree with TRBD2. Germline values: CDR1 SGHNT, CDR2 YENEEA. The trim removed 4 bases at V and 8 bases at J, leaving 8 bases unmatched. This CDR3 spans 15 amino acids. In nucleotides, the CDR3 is TGTGCCAGCAGCTCCACTAGCGGGGACGACGATGAGCAGTTCTTC. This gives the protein CASSSTSGDDDEQFF.

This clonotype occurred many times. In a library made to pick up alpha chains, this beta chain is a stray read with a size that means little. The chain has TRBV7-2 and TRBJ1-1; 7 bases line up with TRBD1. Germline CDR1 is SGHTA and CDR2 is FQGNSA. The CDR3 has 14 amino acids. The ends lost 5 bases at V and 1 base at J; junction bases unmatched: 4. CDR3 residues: CASSTRTGNTEAFF. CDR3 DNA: TGTGCCAGCAGCACTCGGACAGGGAACACTGAAGCTTTCTTT.

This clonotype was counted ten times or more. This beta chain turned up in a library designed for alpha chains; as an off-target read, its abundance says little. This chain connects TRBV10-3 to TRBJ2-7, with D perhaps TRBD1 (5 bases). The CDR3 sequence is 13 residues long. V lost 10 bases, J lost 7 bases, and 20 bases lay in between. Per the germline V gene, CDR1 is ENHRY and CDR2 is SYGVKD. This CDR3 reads CATTASGMGEQYF. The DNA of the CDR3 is TGTGCCACGACTGCCTCAGGGATGGGGGAGCAGTACTTC.

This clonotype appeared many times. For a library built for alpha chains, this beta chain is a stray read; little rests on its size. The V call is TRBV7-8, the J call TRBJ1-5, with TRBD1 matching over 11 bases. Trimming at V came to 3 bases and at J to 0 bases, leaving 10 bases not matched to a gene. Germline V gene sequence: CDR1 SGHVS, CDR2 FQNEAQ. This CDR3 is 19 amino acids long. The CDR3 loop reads CASSFPAGTGGISNQPQHF. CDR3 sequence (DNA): TGTGCCAGCAGCTTTCCGGCGGGGACAGGGGGAATTAGCAATCAGCCCCAGCATTTT.

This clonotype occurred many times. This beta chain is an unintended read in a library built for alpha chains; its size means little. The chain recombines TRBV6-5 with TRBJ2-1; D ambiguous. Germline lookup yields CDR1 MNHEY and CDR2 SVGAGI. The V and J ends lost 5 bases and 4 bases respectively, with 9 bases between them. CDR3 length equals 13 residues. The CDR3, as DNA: TGTGCCAGCAGTCGGACCCTTTACAATGAGCAGTTCTTC. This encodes CASSRTLYNEQFF.

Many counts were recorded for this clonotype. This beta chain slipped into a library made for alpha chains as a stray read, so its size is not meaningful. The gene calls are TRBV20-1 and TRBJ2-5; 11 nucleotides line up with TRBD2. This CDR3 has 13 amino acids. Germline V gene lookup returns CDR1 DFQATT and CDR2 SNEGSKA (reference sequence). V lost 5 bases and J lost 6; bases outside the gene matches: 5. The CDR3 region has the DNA TGCAGTGCTTTTAGCGGGGGGGCTAAGACCCAGTACTTC. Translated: CSAFSGGAKTQYF.

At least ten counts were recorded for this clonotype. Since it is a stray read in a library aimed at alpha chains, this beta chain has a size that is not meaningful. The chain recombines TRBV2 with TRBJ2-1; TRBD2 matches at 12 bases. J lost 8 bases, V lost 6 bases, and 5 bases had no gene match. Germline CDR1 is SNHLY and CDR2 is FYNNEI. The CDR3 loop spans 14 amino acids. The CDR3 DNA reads TGTGCCAGCAGCCTAGCGGGGGGGCCTTATGAGCAGTTCTTC. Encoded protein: CASSLAGGPYEQFF.

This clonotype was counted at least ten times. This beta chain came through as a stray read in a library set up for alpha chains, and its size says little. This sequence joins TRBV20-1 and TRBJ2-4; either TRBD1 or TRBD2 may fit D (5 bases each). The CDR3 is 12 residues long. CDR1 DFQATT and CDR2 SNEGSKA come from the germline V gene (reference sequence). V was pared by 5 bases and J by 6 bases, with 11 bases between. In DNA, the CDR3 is TGCAGTGCTGGACTGAGGGGAAACATTCAGTACTTC. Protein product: CSAGLRGNIQYF.

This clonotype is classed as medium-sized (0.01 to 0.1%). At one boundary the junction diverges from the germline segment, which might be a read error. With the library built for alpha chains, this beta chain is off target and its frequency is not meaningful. The CDR3 sequence: CSAPTGNSEAFF. The DNA for the CDR3 is TGCAGTGCCCCGACAGGGAACTCTGAAGCTTTCTTT. The chain is built from TRBV20-1 and TRBJ1-1, with TRBD1 matching 7 bases. This CDR3 is built from 12 residues. The V gene's germline CDR1 is DFQATT and CDR2 SNEGSKA (reference sequence).

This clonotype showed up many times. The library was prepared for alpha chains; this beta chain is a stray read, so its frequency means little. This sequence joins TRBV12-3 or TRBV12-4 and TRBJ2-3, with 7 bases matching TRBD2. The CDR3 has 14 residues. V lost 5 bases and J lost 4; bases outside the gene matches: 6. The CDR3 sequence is CASSPQRGPDTQYF. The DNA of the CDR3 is TGTGCCAGCAGTCCCCAGCGGGGCCCAGATACGCAGTATTTT.

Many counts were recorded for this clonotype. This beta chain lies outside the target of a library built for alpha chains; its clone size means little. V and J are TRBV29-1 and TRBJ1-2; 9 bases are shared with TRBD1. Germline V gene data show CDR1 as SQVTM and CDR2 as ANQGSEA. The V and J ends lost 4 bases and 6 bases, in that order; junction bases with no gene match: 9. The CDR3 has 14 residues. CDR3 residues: CSVGWGTGSHGYTF. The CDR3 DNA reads TGCAGCGTTGGGTGGGGGACAGGGTCGCATGGCTACACCTTC.

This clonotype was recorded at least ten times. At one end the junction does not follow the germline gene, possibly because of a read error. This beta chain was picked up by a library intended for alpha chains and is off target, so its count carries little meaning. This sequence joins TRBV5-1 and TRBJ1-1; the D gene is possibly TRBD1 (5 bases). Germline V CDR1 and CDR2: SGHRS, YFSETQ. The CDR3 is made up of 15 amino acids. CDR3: CASNLEGAMNTEAFF. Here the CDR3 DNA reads TGCGCCAGCAACTTGGAAGGGGCTATGAACACTGAAGCTTTCTTT.

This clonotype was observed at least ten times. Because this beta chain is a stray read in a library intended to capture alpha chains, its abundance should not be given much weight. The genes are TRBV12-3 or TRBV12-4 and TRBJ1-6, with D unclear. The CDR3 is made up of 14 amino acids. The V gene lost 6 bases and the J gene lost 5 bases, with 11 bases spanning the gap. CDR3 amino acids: CASSFQGHNSPLHF. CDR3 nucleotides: TGTGCCAGCAGCTTTCAAGGGCATAATTCACCCCTCCACTTT.

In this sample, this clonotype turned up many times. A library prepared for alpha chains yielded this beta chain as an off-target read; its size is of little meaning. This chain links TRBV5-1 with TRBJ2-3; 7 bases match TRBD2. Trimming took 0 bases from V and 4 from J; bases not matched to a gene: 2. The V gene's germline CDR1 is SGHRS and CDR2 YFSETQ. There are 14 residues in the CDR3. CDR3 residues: CASSLGDYSDTQYF. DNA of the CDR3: TGCGCCAGCAGCTTGGGGGACTATTCAGATACGCAGTATTTT.

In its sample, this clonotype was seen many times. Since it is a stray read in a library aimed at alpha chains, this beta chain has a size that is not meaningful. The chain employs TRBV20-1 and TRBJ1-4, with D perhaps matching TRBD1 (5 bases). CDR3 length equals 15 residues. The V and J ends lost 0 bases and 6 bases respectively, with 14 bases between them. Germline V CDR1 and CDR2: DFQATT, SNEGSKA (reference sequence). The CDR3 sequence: CSARDRAGVHEKLFF. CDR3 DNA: TGCAGTGCTAGAGATCGAGCGGGGGTACATGAAAAACTGTTTTTT.

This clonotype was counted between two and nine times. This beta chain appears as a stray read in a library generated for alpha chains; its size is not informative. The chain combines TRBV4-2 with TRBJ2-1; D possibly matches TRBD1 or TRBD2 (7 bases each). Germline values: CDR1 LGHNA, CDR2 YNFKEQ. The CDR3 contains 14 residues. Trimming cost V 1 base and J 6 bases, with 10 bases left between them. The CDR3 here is CASSQARGGNEQFF. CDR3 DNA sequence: TGTGCCAGCAGCCAAGCCAGGGGGGGCAATGAGCAGTTCTTC.

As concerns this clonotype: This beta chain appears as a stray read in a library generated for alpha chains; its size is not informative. CDR3 sequence reads: CASSRTGAGGNQPQHF. The DNA of the CDR3 is TGTGCCAGCAGCCGGACAGGGGCCGGAGGCAATCAGCCCCAGCATTTT. V usage is TRBV7-8 and J usage is TRBJ1-5; 9 bases fit TRBD1. CDR1 and CDR2 (germline): SGHVS, FQNEAQ. The trim removed 5 bases at V and 2 bases at J, leaving 7 bases unmatched. The CDR3 length is 16 residues.

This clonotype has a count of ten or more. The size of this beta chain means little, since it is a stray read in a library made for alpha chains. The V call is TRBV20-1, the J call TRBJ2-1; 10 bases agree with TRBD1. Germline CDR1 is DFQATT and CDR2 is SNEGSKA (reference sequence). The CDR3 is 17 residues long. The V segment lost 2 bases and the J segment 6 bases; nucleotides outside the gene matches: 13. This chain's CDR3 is CSARLERDRGLSNEQFF. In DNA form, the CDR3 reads TGCAGTGCTAGATTGGAGCGAGACAGGGGGCTTAGCAATGAGCAGTTCTTC.

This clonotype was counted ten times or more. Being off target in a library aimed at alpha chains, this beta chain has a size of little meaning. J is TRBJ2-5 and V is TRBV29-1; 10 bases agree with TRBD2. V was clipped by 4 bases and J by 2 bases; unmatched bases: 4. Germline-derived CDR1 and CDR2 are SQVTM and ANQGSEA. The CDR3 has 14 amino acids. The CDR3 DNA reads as TGCAGCGTTGTAGCGGGGGGCATACAAGAGACCCAGTACTTC. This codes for CSVVAGGIQETQYF.

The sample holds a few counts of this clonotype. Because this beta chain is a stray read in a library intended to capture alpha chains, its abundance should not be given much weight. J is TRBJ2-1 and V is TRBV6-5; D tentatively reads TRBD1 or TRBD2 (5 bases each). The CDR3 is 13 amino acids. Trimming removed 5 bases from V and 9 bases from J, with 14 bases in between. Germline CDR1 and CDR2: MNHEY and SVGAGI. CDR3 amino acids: CASSPGAGSEQFF. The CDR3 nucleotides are TGTGCCAGCAGTCCCGGGGCGGGCAGTGAGCAGTTCTTC.

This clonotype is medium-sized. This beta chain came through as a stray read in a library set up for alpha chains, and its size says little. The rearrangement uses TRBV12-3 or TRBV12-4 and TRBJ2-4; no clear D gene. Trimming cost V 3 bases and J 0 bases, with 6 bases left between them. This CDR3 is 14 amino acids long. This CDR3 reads CASSLVGAKNIQYF. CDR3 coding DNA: TGTGCCAGCAGTTTGGTTGGAGCCAAAAACATTCAGTACTTC.

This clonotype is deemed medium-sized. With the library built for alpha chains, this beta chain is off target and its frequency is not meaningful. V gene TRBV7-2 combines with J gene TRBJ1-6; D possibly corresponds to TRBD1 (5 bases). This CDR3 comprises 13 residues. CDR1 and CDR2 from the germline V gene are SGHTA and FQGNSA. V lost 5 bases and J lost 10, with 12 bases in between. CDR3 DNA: TGTGCCAGCAGCCTACCGGGACTCTCACCCCTCCACTTT. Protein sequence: CASSLPGLSPLHF.

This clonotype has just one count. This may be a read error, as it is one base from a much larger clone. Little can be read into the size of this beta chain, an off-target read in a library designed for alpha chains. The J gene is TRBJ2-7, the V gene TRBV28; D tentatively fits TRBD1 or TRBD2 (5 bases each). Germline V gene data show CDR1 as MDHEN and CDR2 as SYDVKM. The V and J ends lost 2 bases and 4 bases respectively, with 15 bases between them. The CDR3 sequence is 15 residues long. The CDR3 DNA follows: TGTGCCAGCAGTTTAGGGGGAACAAGGGTTTACGAGCAGTACTTC. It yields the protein CASSLGGTRVYEQYF. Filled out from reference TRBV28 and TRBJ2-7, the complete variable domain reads DVKVTQSSRYLVKRTGEKVFLECVQDMDHENMFWYRQDPGLGLRLIYFSYDVKMKEKGDIPEGYSVSREKKERFSLILESASTNQTSMYLCASSLGGTRVYEQYFGPGTRLTVT.

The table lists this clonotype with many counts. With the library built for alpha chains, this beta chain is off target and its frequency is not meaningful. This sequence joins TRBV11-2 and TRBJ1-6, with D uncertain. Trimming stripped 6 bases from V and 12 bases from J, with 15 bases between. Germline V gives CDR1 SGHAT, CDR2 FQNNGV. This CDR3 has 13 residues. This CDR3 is CASRVLYSGPLHF. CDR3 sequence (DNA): TGTGCCAGCAGGGTACTATATTCAGGACCCCTCCACTTT.

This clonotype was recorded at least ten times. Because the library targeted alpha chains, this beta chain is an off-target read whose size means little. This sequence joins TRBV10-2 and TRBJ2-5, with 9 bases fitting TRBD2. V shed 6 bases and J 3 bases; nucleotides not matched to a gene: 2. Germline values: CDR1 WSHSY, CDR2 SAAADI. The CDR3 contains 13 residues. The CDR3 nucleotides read TGCGCCAGCAGCCGCGGGGGGGAAGAGACCCAGTACTTC. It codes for CASSRGGEETQYF.